What follows are 8 T cell receptor beta chains derived from one specimen sequenced in a study of T cells in Graves' hyperthyroidism and ophthalmopathy. Researchers took RNA transcripts and amplified the TCR beta CDR3 regions from them. The TCR CDR3 was amplified in a first-round RT-PCR using the HTBI primer set. TCRdb processed the multiplex PCR reads anew with MiXCR; each CDR3 protein has one entry. The sample contains 30,000 to 40,000 distinct CDR3 sequences, around half of which appear only once. Source material: blood. These receptors were obtained from a man aged 35 to 55 with Graves' ophthalmopathy.

This clonotype was found a few times. Possible read error: a much larger clone is one base away. V is TRBV6-1 and J is TRBJ1-4; D perhaps matches TRBD1 (6 bases). Germline CDR1 reads MNHNS; CDR2 reads SASEGT. CDR3 size: 15 residues. The CDR3 DNA reads TGTGCCAGCAGTGAAATGGGGGGGCGCCGGGAAAACCTGTTTTTT. Its protein is CASSEMGGRRENLFF.

The genes are TRBV6-2 or TRBV6-3 and TRBJ2-7; TRBD2 might be the D (6 bases). This CDR3 has 14 amino acids. The germline CDR1 and CDR2 sequences are MNHEY and SVGEGT. Trimming pared 3 bases from V and 2 bases from J, leaving 11 bases between. Here the CDR3 reads CASSYRRGPYEQYF. CDR3 DNA: TGTGCCAGCAGTTATCGGCGGGGACCCTACGAGCAGTACTTC.

On this clonotype itself: One junction end disagrees with the germline gene, perhaps due to a read error. The chain combines TRBV12-3 or TRBV12-4 with TRBJ2-7; 7 nucleotides line up with TRBD2. The length of the CDR3 is 14 residues. For the CDR3, the DNA is TGTGCCCGCAGTTTAGGCGGGGGCTCCTACGAGCAGTACTTC. This translates into CARSLGGGSYEQYF.

The rearrangement uses TRBV9 and TRBJ2-1; possibly TRBD2 for D (7 bases). This CDR3 spans 14 amino acids. The ends were cut back, 4 bases at V and 6 bases at J, with 14 bases in the middle. Germline V gives CDR1 SGDLS, CDR2 YYNGEE. DNA of the CDR3: TGTGCCAGCAGCTCCCAGGGGAGGGCCAATGAGCAGTTCTTC. Translation gives CASSSQGRANEQFF.

This clonotype was observed at least ten times. The gene calls are TRBV5-1 and TRBJ2-2; 12 nucleotides align to TRBD1. The germline gives CDR1 SGHRS, CDR2 YFSETQ. The V gene end was trimmed by 4 bases and the J gene end by 6 bases; junction bases not matched to a gene: 10. CDR3 length: 17 residues. The CDR3 protein is CASSLQTGQGASGELFF. The CDR3 nucleotides are TGCGCCAGCAGCCTACAAACGGGACAGGGGGCATCCGGGGAGCTGTTTTTT. The full variable domain, with the rest looked up from reference TRBV5-1 and TRBJ2-2, is KAGVTQTPRYLIKTRGQQVTLSCSPISGHRSVSWYQQTPGQGLQFLFEYFSETQRNKGNFPGRFSGRQFSNSRSEMNVSTLELGDSALYLCASSLQTGQGASGELFFGEGSRLTVL.

The chain links TRBV19 to TRBJ2-7; D gene ambiguous. The CDR3 spans 15 residues. Trimming pared 4 bases from V and 0 bases from J, leaving 13 bases between. Germline assignment: CDR1 LNHDA and CDR2 SQIVND (reference sequence). CDR3 region: CASSKGGRSSYEQYF. CDR3 nucleotide sequence: TGTGCCAGTAGTAAGGGCGGTCGAAGCTCCTACGAGCAGTACTTC.

This clonotype was picked up many times. The chain is built from TRBV19 and TRBJ1-4; unclear D gene. With 6 bases removed from V and 8 bases from J, the gap between germline ends came to 16 bases. This CDR3 has 14 residues. Per germline, CDR1 LNHDA and CDR2 SQIVND (reference sequence). The CDR3 sequence is CASRQVRLGEKLFF. CDR3 coding DNA: TGTGCCAGTAGGCAGGTTCGTCTCGGAGAAAAACTGTTTTTT.

Notes on this clonotype: One junction end does not reproduce the germline sequence, and a read error may be involved. V usage is TRBV20-1 and J usage is TRBJ2-2; tentative D call: TRBD1 (6 bases). This CDR3 contains 14 residues. Germline V CDR1 and CDR2: DFQATT, SNEGSKA (reference sequence). DNA for the CDR3: TGCGGTGCTAGGGGGACGGGGAACACCGGGGAGCTGTTTTTT. It encodes CGARGTGNTGELFF.